This entry describes one TCR beta chain. As yet, its antigen is unknown. V lost 8 bases to trimming and J lost 1 base, with 8 bases between them. CDR1 is SQVTM and CDR2 is ANQGSEA in the germline V gene. This CDR3 region has 11 residues. The data were obtained in a study of beta chain features in type 1 diabetes. Across the whole study: Across every sample, around 110,000,000 sorted cells were examined in total.

Using CD45RO/CCR7/CD25/CD127/CD95/CD27, CD4+ naive, central memory, regulatory and stem cell-like memory cells were sorted. General observations from the study: A PCR bias possibly favoring shorter templates would apply equally to patients and controls. Moderate yet significant TCRB CDR3 shortening was seen in Type 1 diabetes patients in all four CD4+ subsets.

Of the isolated RNA, all was reverse transcribed, and so the sequenced material was expressed TCRB transcripts. TCRdb's copy holds only in-frame clones and misses some; the assay was immunoSEQ multiplex PCR. The table shows hundreds of thousands of clones, with around an eighth occurring only once. The receptor was isolated from a man between 18 and 35 years old with type 1 diabetes. This chain joins TRBV29-1 and TRBJ1-1; D gene uncertain. Sequencing was done on a sample of naive CD4+ T cells from blood. CDR3 region: CSCWGNTEAFF. The DNA of the CDR3 is TGCAGCTGCTGGGGGAACACTGAAGCTTTCTTT. Drawing the rest from reference TRBV29-1 and TRBJ1-1, the complete variable domain is SAVISQKPSRDICQRGTSLTIQCQVDSQVTMMFWYRQQPGQSLTLIATANQGSEATYESGFVIDKFPISRPNLTFSTLTVSNMSPEDSSIYLCSCWGNTEAFFGQGTRLTVV.